The 20 T cell receptor beta chains given below trace back to one sample, sequenced in a study of shared clonotypes between healthy human individuals. Data came from immunoSEQ multiplex PCR; TCRdb stores just in-frame clones and leaves some out. The profile shows some 2,000,000 clones, nearly 97% of them singletons. The specimen was naive CD4+ T cells sorted from blood. Regarding subset: CD45RA+ positively selected. Source of these receptors: a man younger than 30 in good health.

To note about this clone: The sample holds other DNA sequences that translate to the same CDR3. This sequence joins TRBV20-1 and TRBJ1-2; D possibly corresponds to TRBD1 (6 bases). CDR1 is DFQATT, CDR2 SNEGSKA, per germline (reference sequence). The CDR3 consists of 10 residues. CDR3 in DNA: TGCAGCGCCCCGCAGGGGGGCTACACCTTC. It codes for CSAPQGGYTF.

The chain carries TRBV19 and TRBJ2-2; D is undetermined. V gave up 1 base and J gave up 4 bases, with 7 bases separating them. CDR1 LNHDA and CDR2 SQIVND come from the germline V gene (reference sequence). The CDR3 covers 14 residues. The CDR3 DNA sequence: TGTGCCAGTAGTATAGGACAACGCACCGGGGAGCTGTTTTTT. It encodes CASSIGQRTGELFF.

CDR3: CASSLAASGGTGELFF. In nucleotides, the CDR3 is TGTGCCAGCAGCTTAGCTGCTAGCGGGGGCACCGGGGAGCTGTTTTTT. The chain carries TRBV7-2 and TRBJ2-2, with 10 nucleotides matching TRBD2. The CDR3 is made up of 16 amino acids. The J segment lost 4 bases and the V segment lost 0 bases, leaving 2 bases of the junction unmatched. Germline CDR1 reads SGHTA; CDR2 reads FQGNSA. Full variable domain (outside the CDR3, taken from reference TRBV7-2 and TRBJ2-2): GAGVSQSPSNKVTEKGKDVELRCDPISGHTALYWYRQSLGQGLEFLIYFQGNSAPDKSGLPSDRFSAERTGGSVSTLTIQRTQQEDSAVYLCASSLAASGGTGELFFGEGSRLTVL.

V usage is TRBV10-2 and J usage is TRBJ2-7; possibly TRBD1 for D (5 bases). Trimming left V 0 bases short and J 1 base short, with 13 bases between. The germline CDR1 and CDR2 sequences are WSHSY and SAAADI. The CDR3 is 16 amino acids. The CDR3 loop reads CASSESGQLKSYEQYF. CDR3 DNA sequence: TGCGCCAGCAGTGAGTCGGGGCAGTTGAAGTCCTACGAGCAGTACTTC.

The chain has TRBV10-3 and TRBJ1-5; TRBD1 matches at 8 bases. Trimming took 3 bases from V and 6 from J; bases not matched to a gene: 7. Germline V gives CDR1 ENHRY, CDR2 SYGVKD. The CDR3 is 15 residues long. The CDR3 loop reads CAISEGQGLGQPQHF. The DNA for the CDR3 is TGTGCCATCAGTGAAGGACAGGGTCTCGGTCAGCCCCAGCATTTT.

The rearrangement joins TRBV28 to TRBJ1-2; possible D gene TRBD1, 5 bases. CDR1 is MDHEN and CDR2 is SYDVKM in the germline V gene. Trimming pared 5 bases from V and 2 bases from J, leaving 12 bases between. The CDR3 has 14 amino acids. Here the CDR3 reads CASSPRTTNYGYTF. CDR3 coding DNA: TGTGCCAGCAGTCCTAGGACAACCAACTATGGCTACACCTTC.

This chain joins TRBV5-8 and TRBJ1-5; D not certain. The CDR3 has 15 residues. CDR1 is SGHTS, CDR2 YDEGEE, per germline. V lost 0 bases and J 2 bases, leaving 9 bases between the germline ends. The CDR3 bases are TGTGCCAGCAGCTTGGAGGGAGGCGGCAATCAGCCCCAGCATTTT. Protein sequence: CASSLEGGGNQPQHF.

The chain couples TRBV7-2 to TRBJ1-2; 12 nucleotides line up with TRBD1. The length of the CDR3 is 15 residues. The junction had 8 bases not matched to a gene; V was cut back by 5 bases and J by 7 bases. Germline assignment: CDR1 SGHTA and CDR2 FQGNSA. The CDR3: CASSLRGQGASGYTF. The DNA of the CDR3 is TGTGCCAGCAGCCTCCGGGGACAGGGGGCGTCTGGCTACACCTTC.

V is TRBV5-4 and J is TRBJ2-5, with TRBD2 matching 13 bases. Germline CDR1 SGHNT, CDR2 YYREEE (reference sequence). This CDR3 contains 16 residues. Trimming at V came to 4 bases and at J to 5 bases, leaving 8 bases not matched to a gene. Here the CDR3 reads CASSAGTSGVLETQYF. The CDR3 region has the DNA TGTGCCAGCAGCGCCGGGACTAGCGGGGTACTGGAGACCCAGTACTTC.

The rearrangement joins TRBV5-1 to TRBJ1-3; D gene uncertain. The germline CDR1 and CDR2 sequences are SGHRS and YFSETQ. Trimming pared 0 bases from V and 0 bases from J, leaving 10 bases between. The CDR3 spans 16 residues. CDR3: CASSLAPGFSGNTIYF. The CDR3 DNA is TGCGCCAGCAGCTTGGCCCCGGGATTCTCTGGAAACACCATATATTTT. Supplemented by reference TRBV5-1 and TRBJ1-3, the full variable domain reads KAGVTQTPRYLIKTRGQQVTLSCSPISGHRSVSWYQQTPGQGLQFLFEYFSETQRNKGNFPGRFSGRQFSNSRSEMNVSTLELGDSALYLCASSLAPGFSGNTIYFGEGSWLTVV.

This clone appeared once. V gene TRBV10-1 combines with J gene TRBJ2-1; 8 bases align to TRBD2. Germline assignment: CDR1 WNHNN and CDR2 SYGVQD (reference sequence). J lost 0 bases, V lost 5 bases, and 3 bases had no gene match. This CDR3 comprises 15 residues. CDR3 in amino acids: CASSLAGGSYNEQFF. CDR3 DNA: TGCGCCAGCAGTCTTGCGGGGGGCTCCTACAATGAGCAGTTCTTC.

V and J are TRBV28 and TRBJ1-6, with D unresolved. Germline V lookup: CDR1 MDHEN, CDR2 SYDVKM. The CDR3 is made up of 13 amino acids. V was trimmed by 6 bases and J by 14 bases, leaving 17 bases between them. CDR3 DNA sequence: TGTGCCAGCAGCCCTGGACCCTCTGAGTCCCTCCACTTT. Encoded protein: CASSPGPSESLHF.

This chain links TRBV19 with TRBJ2-7; D might be TRBD1 or TRBD2, each matching 5 bases. Trimming shortened V by 3 bases and J by 5 bases, and 20 bases separated the two germline ends. CDR3 size: 16 residues. Germline V gives CDR1 LNHDA, CDR2 SQIVND (reference sequence). CDR3 coding DNA: TGTGCCAGTAGTATGGGGGTAGGGTCCTACACCAACGAGCAGTACTTC. This translates into CASSMGVGSYTNEQYF.

The rearrangement uses TRBV4-3 and TRBJ2-6; D gene uncertain. Per the germline V gene, CDR1 is LGHNA and CDR2 is YSLEER. This CDR3 comprises 14 residues. V was shortened by 0 bases and J by 3 bases, with 3 bases between the two germline ends. CDR3 protein: CASSQDHGANVLTF. The CDR3 nucleotides read TGCGCCAGCAGCCAAGATCATGGGGCCAACGTCCTGACTTTC.

This sequence joins TRBV6-1 and TRBJ1-3, with a possible D match to TRBD1 (6 bases). V was shortened by 0 bases and J by 8 bases, with 14 bases between the two germline ends. Per germline, CDR1 MNHNS and CDR2 SASEGT. The CDR3 has 15 amino acids. The CDR3 DNA follows: TGTGCCAGCAGTGAAGCGCCGGGGGCCGCGGACACCATATATTTT. The encoded protein is CASSEAPGAADTIYF.

This rearrangement joins TRBV30 to TRBJ1-1; TRBD1 is a possible D gene (5 bases). The V end lost 0 bases, the J end lost 7 bases, and 6 bases lay between the germline ends. The CDR3 totals 11 residues. CDR1 and CDR2 from the germline V gene are GTSNPN and SVGIG (reference sequence). Here the CDR3 reads CAWSVGVEAFF. CDR3 sequence (DNA): TGTGCCTGGAGTGTAGGGGTTGAAGCTTTCTTT.

CDR3 in DNA: TGTGCAAGTCGCCTCCCGACGGGGACAGTCCCATGTCCCCTCTTCCACTACGAGCAGTACTTC. Translation: CASRLPTGTVPCPLFHYEQYF. V is TRBV12-2 and J is TRBJ2-7; the table's TRBD1 call for D was not verified on the DNA. TRBV12-2 is designated a pseudogene. This CDR3 contains 21 residues.

The chain couples TRBV5-6 to TRBJ2-7; 8 nucleotides line up with TRBD1. CDR1 and CDR2 from the germline V gene are SGHDT and YYEEEE. This CDR3 region has 12 residues. Unmatched junction bases numbered 2, after V lost 3 bases and J lost 6 bases. This CDR3 is CASSSGQAEQYF. The CDR3 DNA is TGTGCCAGCAGCTCGGGACAGGCCGAGCAGTACTTC.

This sequence joins TRBV5-1 and TRBJ2-5; a possible D gene is TRBD1 (6 bases). Germline V gives CDR1 SGHRS, CDR2 YFSETQ. CDR3 length equals 15 residues. V was shortened by 4 bases and J by 6 bases, with 19 bases between the two germline ends. CDR3 nucleotides: TGCGCCAGCAGCCAGGGGCAGTACAGTTCTAAGACCCAGTACTTC. Amino acid sequence: CASSQGQYSSKTQYF.

This clone is a singleton in its sample. The chain links TRBV11-2 to TRBJ2-1; 14 bases map to TRBD2. V shed 5 bases, J shed 6 bases, and the junction held 9 bases outside the gene matches. Germline lookup yields CDR1 SGHAT and CDR2 FQNNGV. The CDR3 contains 17 residues. CDR3 sequence reads: CASSTRLAGGSGNEQFF. CDR3 nucleotides: TGTGCCAGCAGCACGAGACTAGCGGGAGGGTCGGGCAATGAGCAGTTCTTC.